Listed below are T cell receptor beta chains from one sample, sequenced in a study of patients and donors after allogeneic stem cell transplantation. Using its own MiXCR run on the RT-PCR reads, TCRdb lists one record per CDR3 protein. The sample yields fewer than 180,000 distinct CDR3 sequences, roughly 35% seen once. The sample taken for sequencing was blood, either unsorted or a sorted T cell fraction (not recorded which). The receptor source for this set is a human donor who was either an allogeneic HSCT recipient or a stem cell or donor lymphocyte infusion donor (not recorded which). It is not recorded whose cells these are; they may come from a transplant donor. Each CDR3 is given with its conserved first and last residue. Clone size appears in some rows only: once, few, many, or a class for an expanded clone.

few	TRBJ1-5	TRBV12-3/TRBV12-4	CARLKGADQPQHF
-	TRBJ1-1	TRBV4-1	CASSLHPGQENTEAFF
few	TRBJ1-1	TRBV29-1	CSALRVVNTEAFF
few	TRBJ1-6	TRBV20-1	CSAREGQTNSPLHF
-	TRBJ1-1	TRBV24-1	CATSATGENTEAFF
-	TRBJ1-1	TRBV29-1	CSTEGRGTEAFF
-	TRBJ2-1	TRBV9	CASSGSFHLDEQFF
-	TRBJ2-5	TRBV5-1	CASSAPGQGQETQYF
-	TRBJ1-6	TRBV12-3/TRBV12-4	CASSGSGSPLHF
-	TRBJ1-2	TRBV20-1	CSARSATNYGYTF
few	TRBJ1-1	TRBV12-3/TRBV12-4	CASSFDSGATEAFF
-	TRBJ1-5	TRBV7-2	CASSLTGRNQPQHF
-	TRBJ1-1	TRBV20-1	CSARGTGLGNTEAFF
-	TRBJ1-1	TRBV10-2	CASSESPNRQTEAFF
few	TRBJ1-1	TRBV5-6	CASSFWLGAGSTEAFF
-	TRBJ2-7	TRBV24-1	CATSAQGSPYEQYF
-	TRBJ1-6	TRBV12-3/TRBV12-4	CASSPTGGHNSPLHF
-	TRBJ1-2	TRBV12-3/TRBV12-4	CASSKVRGSDGYTF
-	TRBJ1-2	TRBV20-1	CSARVGGPYGYTF
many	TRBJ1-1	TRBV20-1	CSAGTGFAFF
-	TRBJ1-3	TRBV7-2	CASSIPGQLSGNTIYF
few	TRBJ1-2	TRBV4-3	CASSQERTGGYGYTF
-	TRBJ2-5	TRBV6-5	CASSQTGGPPGETQYF
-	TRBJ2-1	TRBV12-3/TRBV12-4	CASTPGLAGHNEQFF
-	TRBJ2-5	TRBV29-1	CSVGTPQETQYF
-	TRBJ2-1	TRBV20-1	CSAAGTNYNEQFF
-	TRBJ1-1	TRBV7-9	CASSATGETEAFF
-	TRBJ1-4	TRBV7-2	CASSLEGNEKLFF
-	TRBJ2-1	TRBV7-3	CASSLTGASHNEQLF
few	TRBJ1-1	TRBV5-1	CASSSAPLGSMNTEAFF
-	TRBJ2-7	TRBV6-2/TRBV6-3	CASSWDIRNEQYF
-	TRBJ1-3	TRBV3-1	CASSPSGNTIYF
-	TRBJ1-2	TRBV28	CASSLEQPNYGYTF